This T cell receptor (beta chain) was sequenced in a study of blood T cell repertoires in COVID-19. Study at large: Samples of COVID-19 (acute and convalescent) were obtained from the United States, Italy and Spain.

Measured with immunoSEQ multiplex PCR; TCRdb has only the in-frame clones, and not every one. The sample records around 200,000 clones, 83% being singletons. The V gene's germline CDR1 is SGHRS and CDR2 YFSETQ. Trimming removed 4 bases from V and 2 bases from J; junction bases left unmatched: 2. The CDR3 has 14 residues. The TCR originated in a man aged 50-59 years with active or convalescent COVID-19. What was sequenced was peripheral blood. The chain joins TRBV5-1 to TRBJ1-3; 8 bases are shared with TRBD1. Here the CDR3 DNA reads TGCGCCAGCAGCCGACAGGGGACTGGAAACACCATATATTTT. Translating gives CASSRQGTGNTIYF.